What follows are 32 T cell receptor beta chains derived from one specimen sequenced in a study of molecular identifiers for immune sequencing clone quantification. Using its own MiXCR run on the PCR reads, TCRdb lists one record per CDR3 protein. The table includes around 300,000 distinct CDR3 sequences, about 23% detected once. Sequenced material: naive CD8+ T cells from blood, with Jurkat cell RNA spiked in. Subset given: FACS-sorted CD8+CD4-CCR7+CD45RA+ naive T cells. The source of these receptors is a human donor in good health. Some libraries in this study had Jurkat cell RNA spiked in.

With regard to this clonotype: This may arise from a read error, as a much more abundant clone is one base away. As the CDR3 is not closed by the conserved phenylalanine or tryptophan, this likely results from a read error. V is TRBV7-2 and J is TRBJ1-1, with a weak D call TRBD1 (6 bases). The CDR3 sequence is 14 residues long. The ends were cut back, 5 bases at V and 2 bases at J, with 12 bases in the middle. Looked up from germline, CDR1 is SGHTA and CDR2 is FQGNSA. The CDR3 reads CASSPGTPNTEAFS. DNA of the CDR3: TGTGCCAGCAGCCCTGGGACACCAAACACTGAAGCTTTCTCT.

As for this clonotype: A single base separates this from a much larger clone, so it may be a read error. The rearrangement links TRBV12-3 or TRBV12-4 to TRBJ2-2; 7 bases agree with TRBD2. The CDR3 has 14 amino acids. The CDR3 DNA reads TGTGCCAGCTCGAATCGGGGGGTCAGCGGGGAGCTGGTTTTT. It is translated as CASSNRGVSGELVF.

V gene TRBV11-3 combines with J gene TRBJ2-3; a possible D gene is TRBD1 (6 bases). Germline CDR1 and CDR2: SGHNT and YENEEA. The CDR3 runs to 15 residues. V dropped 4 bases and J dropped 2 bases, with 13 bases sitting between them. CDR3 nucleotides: TGTGCCAGCAGCTCCAGGGGATCGGACACAGATACGCAGTATTTT. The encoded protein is CASSSRGSDTDTQYF.

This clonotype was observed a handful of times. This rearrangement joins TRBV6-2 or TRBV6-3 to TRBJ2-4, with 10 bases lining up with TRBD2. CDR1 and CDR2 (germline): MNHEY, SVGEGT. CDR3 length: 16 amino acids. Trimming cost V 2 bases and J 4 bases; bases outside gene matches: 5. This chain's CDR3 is CASSYALAGVKNIQYF. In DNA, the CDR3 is TGTGCCAGCAGTTACGCGCTAGCGGGAGTGAAAAACATTCAGTACTTC.

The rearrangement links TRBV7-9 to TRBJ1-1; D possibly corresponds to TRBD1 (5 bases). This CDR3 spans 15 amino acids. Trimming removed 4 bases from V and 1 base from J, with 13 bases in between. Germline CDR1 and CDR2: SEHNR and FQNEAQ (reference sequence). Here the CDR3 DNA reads TGTGCCAGCAGCTCCTCCGGGACTCAGAACACTGAAGCTTTCTTT. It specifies CASSSSGTQNTEAFF.

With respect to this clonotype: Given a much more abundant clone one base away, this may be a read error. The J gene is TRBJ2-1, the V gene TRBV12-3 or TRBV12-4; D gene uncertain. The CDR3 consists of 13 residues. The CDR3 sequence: CASSLGPSNERFF. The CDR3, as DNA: TGTGCCAGCAGTTTAGGGCCCTCCAATGAGCGGTTCTTC.

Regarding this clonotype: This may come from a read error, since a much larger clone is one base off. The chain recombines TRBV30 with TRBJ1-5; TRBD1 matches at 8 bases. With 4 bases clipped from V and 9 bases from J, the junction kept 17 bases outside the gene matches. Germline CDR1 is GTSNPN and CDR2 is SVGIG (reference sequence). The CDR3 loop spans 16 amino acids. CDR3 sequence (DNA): TGTGCCTGGAAAGGGGGCTGGGACAGGACTCCTCGGCCCCAGCATTTT. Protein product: CAWKGGWDRTPRPQHF.

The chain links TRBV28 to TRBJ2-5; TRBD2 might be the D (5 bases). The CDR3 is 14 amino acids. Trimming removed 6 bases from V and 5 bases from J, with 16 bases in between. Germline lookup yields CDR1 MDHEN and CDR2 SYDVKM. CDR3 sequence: CASRAEGLDETQYF. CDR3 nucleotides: TGTGCCAGCAGAGCCGAGGGCCTGGATGAGACCCAGTACTTC.

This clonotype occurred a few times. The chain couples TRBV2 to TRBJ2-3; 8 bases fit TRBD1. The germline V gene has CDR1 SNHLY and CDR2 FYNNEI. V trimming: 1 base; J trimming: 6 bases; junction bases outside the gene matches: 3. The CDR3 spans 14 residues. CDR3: CASSEGTGFDTQYF. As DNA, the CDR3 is TGTGCCAGCAGTGAAGGGACAGGGTTTGATACGCAGTATTTT. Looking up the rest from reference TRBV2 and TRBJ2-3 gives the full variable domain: EPEVTQTPSHQVTQMGQEVILRCVPISNHLYFYWYRQILGQKVEFLVSFYNNEISEKSEIFDDQFSVERPDGSNFTLKIRSTKLEDSAMYFCASSEGTGFDTQYFGPGTRLTVL.

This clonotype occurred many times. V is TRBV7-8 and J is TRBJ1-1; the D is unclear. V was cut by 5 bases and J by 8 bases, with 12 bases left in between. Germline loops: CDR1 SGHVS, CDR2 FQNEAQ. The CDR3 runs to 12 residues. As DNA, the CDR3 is TGTGCCAGCAGCCCACCGCCACGGGAAGCTTTCTTT. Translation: CASSPPPREAFF.

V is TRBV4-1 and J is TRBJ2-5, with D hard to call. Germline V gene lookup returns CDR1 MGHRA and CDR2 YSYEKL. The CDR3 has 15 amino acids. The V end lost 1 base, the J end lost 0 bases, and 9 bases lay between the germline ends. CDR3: CASSQVDGYQETQYF. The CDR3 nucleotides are TGCGCCAGCAGCCAAGTCGACGGGTACCAAGAGACCCAGTACTTC.

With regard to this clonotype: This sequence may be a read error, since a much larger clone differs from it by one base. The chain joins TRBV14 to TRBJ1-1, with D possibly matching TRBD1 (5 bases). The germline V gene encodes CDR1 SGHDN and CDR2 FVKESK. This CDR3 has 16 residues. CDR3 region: CASSQDQGSWETGAFF. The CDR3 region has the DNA TGTGCCAGCAGCCAAGATCAGGGATCCTGGGAGACTGGAGCTTTCTTT.

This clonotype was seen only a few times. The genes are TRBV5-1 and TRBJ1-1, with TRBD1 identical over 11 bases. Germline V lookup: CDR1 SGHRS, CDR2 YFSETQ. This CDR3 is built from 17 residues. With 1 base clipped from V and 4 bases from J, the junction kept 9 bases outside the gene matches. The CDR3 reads CASSLPWTGGERTEAFF. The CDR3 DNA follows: TGCGCCAGCAGCTTGCCCTGGACAGGGGGCGAGCGCACTGAAGCTTTCTTT. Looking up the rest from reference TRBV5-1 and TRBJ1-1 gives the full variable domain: KAGVTQTPRYLIKTRGQQVTLSCSPISGHRSVSWYQQTPGQGLQFLFEYFSETQRNKGNFPGRFSGRQFSNSRSEMNVSTLELGDSALYLCASSLPWTGGERTEAFFGQGTRLTVV.

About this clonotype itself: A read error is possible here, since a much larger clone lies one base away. The CDR3 region is CASGRERDSQEAQYF. For the CDR3, the DNA is TGTGCCAGCGGACGAGAGCGGGATTCCCAAGAGGCCCAGTACTTC. This sequence joins TRBV28 and TRBJ2-5, with 7 positions matching TRBD2. Germline loops: CDR1 MDHEN, CDR2 SYDVKM. The CDR3 runs to 15 residues.

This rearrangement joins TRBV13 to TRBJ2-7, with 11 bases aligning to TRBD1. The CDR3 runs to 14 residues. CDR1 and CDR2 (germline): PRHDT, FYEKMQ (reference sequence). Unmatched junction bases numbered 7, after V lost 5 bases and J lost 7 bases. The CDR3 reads CASSKGQGDREQYF. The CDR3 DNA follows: TGTGCCAGCAGCAAGGGACAGGGGGATAGAGAGCAGTACTTC.

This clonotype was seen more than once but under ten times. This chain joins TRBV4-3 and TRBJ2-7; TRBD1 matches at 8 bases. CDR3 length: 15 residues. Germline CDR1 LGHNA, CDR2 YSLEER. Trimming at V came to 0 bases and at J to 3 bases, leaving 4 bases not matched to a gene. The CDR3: CASSQDIGQGYEQYF. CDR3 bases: TGCGCCAGCAGCCAAGATATAGGACAGGGCTACGAGCAGTACTTC.

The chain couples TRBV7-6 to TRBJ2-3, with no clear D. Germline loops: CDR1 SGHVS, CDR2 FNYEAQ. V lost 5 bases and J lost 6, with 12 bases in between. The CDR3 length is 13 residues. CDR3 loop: CASSPANHDTQYF. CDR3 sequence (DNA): TGTGCCAGCAGCCCAGCTAACCACGATACGCAGTATTTT.

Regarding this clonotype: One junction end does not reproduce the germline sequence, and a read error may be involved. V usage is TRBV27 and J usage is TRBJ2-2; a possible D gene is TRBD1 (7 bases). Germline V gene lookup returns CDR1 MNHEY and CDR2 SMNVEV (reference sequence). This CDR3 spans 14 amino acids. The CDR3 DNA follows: TGTGCCAGCAGTTTAACAGGGGAGGCCGGGGAGCCGTTTTTT. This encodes CASSLTGEAGEPFF.

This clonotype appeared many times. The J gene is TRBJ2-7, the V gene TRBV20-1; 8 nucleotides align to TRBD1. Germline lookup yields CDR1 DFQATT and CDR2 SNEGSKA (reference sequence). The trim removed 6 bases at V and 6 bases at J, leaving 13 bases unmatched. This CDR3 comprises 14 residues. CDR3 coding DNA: TGCAGTGCCCTCCGGTCACAGGGGGTGGGCGAGCAGTACTTC. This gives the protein CSALRSQGVGEQYF.

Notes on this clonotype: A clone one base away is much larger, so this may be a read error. In nucleotides, the CDR3 is TGTGCCAGCAGTTACGTGGGGACTAGTGGAGCTTTCTTT. This encodes CASSYVGTSGAFF. This rearrangement joins TRBV6-2 or TRBV6-3 to TRBJ1-1; D possibly corresponds to TRBD1 (5 bases). V was trimmed by 2 bases and J by 10 bases, leaving 14 bases between them. Germline V gives CDR1 MNHEY, CDR2 SVGEGT. The CDR3 spans 13 residues.

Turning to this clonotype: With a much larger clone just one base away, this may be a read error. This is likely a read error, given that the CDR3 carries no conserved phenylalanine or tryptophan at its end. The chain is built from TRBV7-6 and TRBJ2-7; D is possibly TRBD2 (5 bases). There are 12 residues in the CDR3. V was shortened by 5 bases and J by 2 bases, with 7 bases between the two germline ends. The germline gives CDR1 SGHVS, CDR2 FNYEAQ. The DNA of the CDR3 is TGTGCCAGCAGCCCGAGGGCCTACGAGCAGTACCTC. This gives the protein CASSPRAYEQYL.

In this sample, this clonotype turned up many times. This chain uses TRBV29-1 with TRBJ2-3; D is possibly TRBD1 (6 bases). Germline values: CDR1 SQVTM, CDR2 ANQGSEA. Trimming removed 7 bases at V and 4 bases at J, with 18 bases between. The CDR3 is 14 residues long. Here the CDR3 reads CSGEPGVGSDTQYF. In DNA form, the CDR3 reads TGCAGCGGCGAACCAGGGGTGGGCTCAGATACGCAGTATTTT.

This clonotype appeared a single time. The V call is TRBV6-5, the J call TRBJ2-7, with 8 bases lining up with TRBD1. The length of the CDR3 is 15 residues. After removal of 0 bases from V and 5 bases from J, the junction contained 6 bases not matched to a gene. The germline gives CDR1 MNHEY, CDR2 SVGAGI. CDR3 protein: CASSYSGDRSDEQYF. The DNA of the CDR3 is TGTGCCAGCAGTTACTCCGGGGACAGGAGCGACGAGCAGTACTTC.

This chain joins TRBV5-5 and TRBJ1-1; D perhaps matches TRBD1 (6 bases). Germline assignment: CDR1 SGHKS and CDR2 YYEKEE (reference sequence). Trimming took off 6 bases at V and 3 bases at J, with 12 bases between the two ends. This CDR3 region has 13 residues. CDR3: CASTLYRDTEAFF. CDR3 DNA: TGTGCCAGCACGTTATACAGGGACACTGAAGCTTTCTTT.

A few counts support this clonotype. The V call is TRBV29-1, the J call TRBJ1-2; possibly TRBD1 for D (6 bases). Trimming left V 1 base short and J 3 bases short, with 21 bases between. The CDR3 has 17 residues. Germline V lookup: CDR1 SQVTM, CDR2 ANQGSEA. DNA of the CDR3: TGCAGCGTTGAAGCCCACGAGACAGGACCTGGGCACTATGGCTACACCTTC. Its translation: CSVEAHETGPGHYGYTF.

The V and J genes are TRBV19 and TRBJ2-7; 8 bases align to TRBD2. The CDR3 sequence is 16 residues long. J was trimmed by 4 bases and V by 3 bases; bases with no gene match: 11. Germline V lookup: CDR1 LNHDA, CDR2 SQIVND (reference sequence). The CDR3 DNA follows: TGTGCCAGTAGTATTAGGTCCAGCGGGAGCGCGTACGAGCAGTACTTC. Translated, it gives CASSIRSSGSAYEQYF.

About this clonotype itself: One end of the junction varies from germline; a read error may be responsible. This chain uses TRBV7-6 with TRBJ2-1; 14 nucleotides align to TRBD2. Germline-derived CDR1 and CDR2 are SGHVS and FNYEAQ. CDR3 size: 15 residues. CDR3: CASSLGLAGGYEHFF. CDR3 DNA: TGTGCCAGCAGCCTTGGACTAGCGGGAGGATATGAGCATTTCTTC.

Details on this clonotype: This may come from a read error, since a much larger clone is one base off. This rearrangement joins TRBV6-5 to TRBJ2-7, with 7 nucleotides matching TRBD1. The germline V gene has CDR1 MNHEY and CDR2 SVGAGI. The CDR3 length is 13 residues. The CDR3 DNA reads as TGTGCCAGCGGTTACAGGGGAAGTTCCGAGCAGTACTTC. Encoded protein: CASGYRGSSEQYF.

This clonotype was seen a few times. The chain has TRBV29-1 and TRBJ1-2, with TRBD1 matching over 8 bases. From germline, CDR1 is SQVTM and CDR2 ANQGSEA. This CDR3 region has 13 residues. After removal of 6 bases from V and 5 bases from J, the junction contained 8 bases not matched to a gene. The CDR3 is CSVDPGGSYGYTF. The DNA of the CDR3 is TGCAGCGTGGATCCAGGGGGCAGTTATGGCTACACCTTC.

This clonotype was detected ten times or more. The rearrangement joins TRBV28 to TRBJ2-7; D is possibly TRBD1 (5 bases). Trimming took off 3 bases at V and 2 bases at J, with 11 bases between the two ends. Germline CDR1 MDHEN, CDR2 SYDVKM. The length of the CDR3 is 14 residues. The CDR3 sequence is CASSFSGQAYEQYF. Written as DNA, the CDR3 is TGTGCCAGCAGTTTCTCCGGACAAGCCTACGAGCAGTACTTC.

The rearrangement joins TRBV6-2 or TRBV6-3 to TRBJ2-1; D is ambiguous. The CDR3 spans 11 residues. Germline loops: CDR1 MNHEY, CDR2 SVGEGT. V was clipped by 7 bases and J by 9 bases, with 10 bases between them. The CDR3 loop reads CASTATGEQFF. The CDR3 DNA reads TGTGCCAGCACCGCCACCGGTGAGCAGTTCTTC.

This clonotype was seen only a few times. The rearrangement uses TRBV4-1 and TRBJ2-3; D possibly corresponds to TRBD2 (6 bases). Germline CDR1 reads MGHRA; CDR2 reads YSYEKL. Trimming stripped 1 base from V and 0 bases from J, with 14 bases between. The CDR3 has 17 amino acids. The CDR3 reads CASSQVVAGPSTDTQYF. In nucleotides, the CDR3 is TGCGCCAGCAGCCAAGTAGTTGCGGGACCCAGCACAGATACGCAGTATTTT.